This T cell receptor beta chain derives from a study of patients and donors after allogeneic stem cell transplantation. The CDR3 runs 15 residues. The germline gives CDR1 ENHRY, CDR2 SYGVKD. Trimming removed 10 bases from V and 0 bases from J, with 16 bases in between. TCRdb analysed the RT-PCR reads with MiXCR anew, one entry per CDR3 protein. The sample has roughly 940,000 distinct CDR3 sequences, approximately 19% seen once. This clonotype showed up just a few times. The rearrangement links TRBV10-3 to TRBJ1-5; TRBD1 might be the D (5 bases). The TCR sequence derives from a human donor who was either an allogeneic HSCT recipient or a stem cell or donor lymphocyte infusion donor (not recorded which). It is not recorded whose cells these are; they may come from a transplant donor. The sample taken for sequencing was blood, either unsorted or a sorted T cell fraction (not recorded which). CDR3 in DNA: TGTGCCACGGGGGGAATCCCAAATAGCAATCAGCCCCAGCATTTT. Its protein product is CATGGIPNSNQPQHF.